One sample yielded the 5 T cell receptor beta chains listed below, sequenced in a study of OX40 agonist ivuxolimab in advanced cancers. The table came from immunoSEQ multiplex PCR; TCRdb's copy has only in-frame clones and leaves some out. The data show almost 90,000 clones, with about 87% seen just once and 1.5% to 2% held by the top ten. The sequencing here drew on CD4+ or CD8+ T cells sorted from blood, taken in a trial of the OX40 agonist ivuxolimab. These receptors originate from an adult with an advanced solid tumor such as melanoma, head and neck, liver or kidney cancer.

There are a few counts of this clone. This chain uses TRBV11-2 with TRBJ1-5, with 11 bases aligning to TRBD1. Trimming took 1 base from V and 3 from J; bases not matched to a gene: 2. Germline CDR1 SGHAT, CDR2 FQNNGV. The CDR3 totals 16 residues. CDR3 region: CASSLGGQGANQPQHF. DNA of the CDR3: TGTGCCAGCAGCTTAGGAGGACAGGGGGCCAATCAGCCCCAGCATTTT.

The gene calls are TRBV5-4 and TRBJ2-7; 7 bases agree with TRBD2. The V segment lost 2 bases and the J segment 6 bases; nucleotides outside the gene matches: 5. Germline V lookup: CDR1 SGHNT, CDR2 YYREEE (reference sequence). The CDR3 is 13 residues long. CDR3 sequence reads: CASSFGGSGEQYF. CDR3 in DNA: TGTGCCAGCAGCTTTGGCGGGAGTGGCGAGCAGTACTTC. The full variable domain, completed using reference TRBV5-4 and TRBJ2-7, is ETGVTQSPTHLIKTRGQQVTLRCSSQSGHNTVSWYQQALGQGPQFIFQYYREEENGRGNFPPRFSGLQFPNYSSELNVNALELDDSALYLCASSFGGSGEQYFGPGTRLTVT.

The chain couples TRBV27 to TRBJ2-3; D assignment may be TRBD1 or TRBD2 (6 bases each). CDR3 length: 17 amino acids. V was shortened by 5 bases and J by 4 bases, with 22 bases between the two germline ends. CDR1 is MNHEY, CDR2 SMNVEV, per germline (reference sequence). DNA for the CDR3: TGTGCCAGCAGTCTCCCCCCCGGGGGCGGTCGGCCAGATACGCAGTATTTT. This translates into CASSLPPGGGRPDTQYF.

This clone has more than one count but fewer than ten. This chain connects TRBV7-6 to TRBJ1-4; D uncertain. The V and J ends lost 2 bases and 8 bases respectively, with 9 bases between them. Looked up from germline, CDR1 is SGHVS and CDR2 is FNYEAQ. The CDR3 extends over 13 amino acids. In DNA, the CDR3 is TGTGCCAGCAGCTTACGGACGACGGAAAAACTGTTTTTT. As protein: CASSLRTTEKLFF.

The gene calls are TRBV5-1 and TRBJ2-7; TRBD1 matches 9 bases. This CDR3 contains 15 residues. V shed 3 bases and J 3 bases; nucleotides not matched to a gene: 7. Germline CDR1 is SGHRS and CDR2 is YFSETQ. The CDR3 here is CASSSPDRGGYEQYF. CDR3 bases: TGCGCCAGCAGCTCGCCGGACAGGGGCGGCTACGAGCAGTACTTC.